The rows below give T cell receptor beta chains drawn from one sample of a study of cytomegalovirus exposure and HLA in healthy donors. The repertoire was sequenced with immunoSEQ multiplex PCR; TCRdb's copy has only in-frame clones and lacks some. The sample lists 150,000 to 200,000 clones; roughly four fifths were seen once. The sequenced sample consisted of PBMCs. The receptors were sampled from a young man in good health and CMV-seronegative. CDR3s include the opening cysteine and the closing phenylalanine or tryptophan. A D gene is named only where the DNA matches it firmly. The size of a clone is reported for some rows only, either as once, few or many, or as a class for expanded clones.

clone size: NA
J gene: TRBJ2-5
D gene: TRBD2
V gene: TRBV18
CDR3 DNA: TGTGCCAGCTCACCAGGCGGGGGTAAAGAGACCCAGTACTTC
CDR3 protein: CASSPGGGKETQYF

clone size: NA
J gene: TRBJ2-1
D gene: TRBD2
V gene: TRBV5-1
CDR3 DNA: TGCGCCAGCAGCCTCCCCTCTAGCGGGGGGTTCCGAAATGAGCAGTTCTTC
CDR3 protein: CASSLPSSGGFRNEQFF

clone size: NA
J gene: TRBJ2-7
D gene: TRBD1
V gene: TRBV11-2
CDR3 DNA: TGTGCCAGCAGCTCCTTGACAGGGAAGTCCTACGAGCAGTACTTC
CDR3 protein: CASSSLTGKSYEQYF

clone size: NA
J gene: TRBJ1-1
D gene: TRBD1
V gene: TRBV9
CDR3 DNA: TGTGCCAGCAGCGGTAGTACCGACAGGGGATCCAACACTGAAGCTTTCTTT
CDR3 protein: CASSGSTDRGSNTEAFF

clone size: NA
J gene: TRBJ2-2
D gene: NA
V gene: TRBV29-1
CDR3 DNA: TGCAGCGGCCTTTCAAGCTGGAACACCGGGGAGCTGTTTTTT
CDR3 protein: CSGLSSWNTGELFF

clone size: few
J gene: TRBJ1-2
D gene: NA
V gene: TRBV6-1
CDR3 DNA: TGTGCCAGCACCCGCGAGGGCTATGGCTACACCTTC
CDR3 protein: CASTREGYGYTF

clone size: NA
J gene: TRBJ2-7
D gene: NA
V gene: TRBV30
CDR3 DNA: TGTGCCTGGATCCCAAAGGGCGGGACAGTCCTATCCTACGAGCAGTACTTC
CDR3 protein: CAWIPKGGTVLSYEQYF

clone size: NA
J gene: TRBJ2-7
D gene: TRBD2
V gene: TRBV4-1
CDR3 DNA: TGCGCCAGCAGCCAAGAGCCCCTAGCGGGAGCTCCCTACGAGCAGTACTTC
CDR3 protein: CASSQEPLAGAPYEQYF

clone size: NA
J gene: TRBJ1-2
D gene: TRBD1
V gene: TRBV7-9
CDR3 DNA: TGTGCCAGCAGCTTAGGGGGACAGGGCCTCAGATATGGCTACACCTTC
CDR3 protein: CASSLGGQGLRYGYTF

clone size: NA
J gene: TRBJ2-1
D gene: TRBD2
V gene: TRBV2
CDR3 DNA: TGTGCCAGCATGGGACTAGCGGGAGGAAGGTTCTTC
CDR3 protein: CASMGLAGGRFF

clone size: NA
J gene: TRBJ1-1
D gene: NA
V gene: TRBV7-9
CDR3 DNA: TGTTCCAGCAGCTGGACTGAGAACACTGAAGCTTTCTTT
CDR3 protein: CSSSWTENTEAFF

clone size: NA
J gene: TRBJ1-5
D gene: NA
V gene: TRBV30
CDR3 DNA: TGTGCCTGGAGTGAAGTTCACCGAGCCCAGCATTTT
CDR3 protein: CAWSEVHRAQHF

clone size: NA
J gene: TRBJ1-2
D gene: TRBD1
V gene: TRBV19
CDR3 DNA: TGTGCCAGTAGTATAGGGGACAGGGGGCTCTATGGCTACACCTTC
CDR3 protein: CASSIGDRGLYGYTF